This T cell receptor (beta chain) was captured in a study of PD-1 blockade in classical Hodgkin lymphoma. About this clone itself: The antigen is not known.

Assay used: immunoSEQ multiplex PCR; TCRdb lists only in-frame clones, some missing. Seen here are tens of thousands of clones, 75% to 85% observed once, and the top ten hold about a sixth. The study, taken as a whole, reports: A significant rise in TCR diversity by C4D1 was seen for CD4+ but not CD8+ cells.

Germline V lookup: CDR1 MNHEY, CDR2 SVGAGI. CDR3 length: 15 residues. V shed 0 bases, J shed 3 bases, and the junction held 5 bases outside the gene matches. Time point in this sample: cycle 4 day 1 (C4D1), after more than 5 weeks of nivolumab. Every patient relapsed after autologous stem cell transplantation, and brentuximab vedotin exposure varied. The chain uses TRBV6-5 and TRBJ2-7, with 7 bases that match TRBD2. Sequencing was performed on peripheral blood mononuclear cells (PBMCs), taken before the fourth cycle of nivolumab. This TCR came from a human donor with classical Hodgkin lymphoma. CDR3 protein: CASSYSLAEDYEQYF. CDR3 DNA: TGTGCCAGCAGTTACTCCCTAGCGGAGGACTACGAGCAGTACTTC.